This entry lists 22 T cell receptor beta chains sequenced from one sample in a study of cytomegalovirus exposure and HLA in healthy donors. With 60 Vbeta and 13 Jbeta primers, the PCR was carried out. Assay: immunoSEQ multiplex PCR; the TCRdb copy retains only in-frame clones and omits some. The sample contains around 80,000 clones, over 60% of which appear only once. The sample taken for sequencing was PBMCs. The source is a male donor in good health and CMV-seropositive.

This clone was observed a handful of times. The rearrangement uses TRBV7-8 and TRBJ2-7; D might be TRBD2 (6 bases). The CDR3 contains 14 residues. V was trimmed by 3 bases and J by 5 bases, leaving 14 bases between them. Germline CDR1 reads SGHVS; CDR2 reads FQNEAQ. CDR3 region: CASSFAGLTNEQYF. The CDR3 nucleotides read TGTGCCAGCAGCTTTGCGGGATTAACTAACGAGCAGTACTTC.

The chain carries TRBV23-1 and TRBJ2-3; D may be TRBD2 (7 bases). TRBV23-1 is flagged as an ORF with uncertain function. The germline V and J ends were trimmed by 4 bases and 1 base, with 24 bases remaining between them. This CDR3 is 19 amino acids long. The CDR3 region is CASSPKGGLTRSRTDTQYF. In nucleotides, the CDR3 is TGCGCCAGCAGTCCGAAAGGGGGACTAACCCGAAGTCGCACAGATACGCAGTATTTT.

This sequence joins TRBV5-4 and TRBJ1-2; 8 bases align to TRBD1. Germline V CDR1 and CDR2: SGHNT, YYREEE (reference sequence). V trimming: 0 bases; J trimming: 7 bases; junction bases outside the gene matches: 2. There are 13 residues in the CDR3. This CDR3 is CASSLGQGSGYTF. The CDR3 DNA sequence: TGTGCCAGCAGCTTGGGACAGGGGTCTGGCTACACCTTC.

In this sample, this clone turned up a few times. The chain carries TRBV21-1 and TRBJ2-1; TRBD2, the table's D call, was not compared with the DNA. TRBV21-1 is a listed pseudogene. This CDR3 has 15 amino acids. The DNA of the CDR3 is TGTGCCAGCAGCAAACTCTTAGAGGCCTACAATGAGCAGTTCTTC. Translation gives CASSKLLEAYNEQFF.

This chain joins TRBV11-2 and TRBJ1-3, with D possibly being TRBD1 (6 bases). The CDR3 loop spans 16 amino acids. CDR1 and CDR2 (germline): SGHAT, FQNNGV. Trimming took off 5 bases at V and 0 bases at J, with 14 bases between the two ends. The CDR3 DNA is TGTGCCAGCAGCGCCGAGACAGGAACCTCTGGAAACACCATATATTTT. It codes for CASSAETGTSGNTIYF.

The chain carries TRBV27 and TRBJ2-3; TRBD2 aligns across 13 bases. CDR3 size: 16 residues. From germline, CDR1 is MNHEY and CDR2 SMNVEV (reference sequence). The V and J ends lost 5 bases and 6 bases, in that order; junction bases with no gene match: 8. CDR3: CASSTLLAGGPDTQYF. The CDR3 region has the DNA TGTGCCAGCAGTACCCTACTAGCGGGGGGGCCCGATACGCAGTATTTT.

This clone was observed a handful of times. V gene TRBV2 combines with J gene TRBJ2-3, with 12 bases lining up with TRBD2. Germline lookup yields CDR1 SNHLY and CDR2 FYNNEI. V lost 4 bases to trimming and J lost 2 bases; unmatched junction nucleotides: 1. The CDR3 is 15 amino acids. CDR3 DNA sequence: TGTGCCAGCAGTGGACTAGCGGGGGTCACAGATACGCAGTATTTT. This codes for CASSGLAGVTDTQYF. The variable domain in full, completed from reference TRBV2 and TRBJ2-3, reads EPEVTQTPSHQVTQMGQEVILRCVPISNHLYFYWYRQILGQKVEFLVSFYNNEISEKSEIFDDQFSVERPDGSNFTLKIRSTKLEDSAMYFCASSGLAGVTDTQYFGPGTRLTVL.

The chain has TRBV4-1 and TRBJ2-5, with TRBD1 identical over 9 bases. Germline trimming cut 0 bases from V and 4 bases from J; bases unmatched to any gene: 15. CDR3 length: 19 residues. Looked up from germline, CDR1 is MGHRA and CDR2 is YSYEKL. CDR3 nucleotides: TGCGCCAGCAGCCAAGAATACAGGTCTGGGTGGACAGGGGCAGAGACCCAGTACTTC. Translation: CASSQEYRSGWTGAETQYF.

The chain links TRBV15 to TRBJ1-1; no definite D call. The CDR3 is made up of 13 amino acids. V was trimmed by 5 bases and J by 10 bases, leaving 17 bases between them. Germline assignment: CDR1 LNHNV and CDR2 YYDKDF (reference sequence). The CDR3 region is CATSGWAQVGAFF. CDR3 nucleotide sequence: TGTGCCACCAGCGGGTGGGCCCAGGTTGGAGCTTTCTTT.

A few counts support this clone. The chain joins TRBV28 to TRBJ2-2; the D gene is possibly TRBD2 (6 bases). Germline CDR1 is MDHEN and CDR2 is SYDVKM. The CDR3 sequence is 13 residues long. V was pared by 11 bases and J by 2 bases, with 12 bases between. The CDR3 DNA follows: TGTGCCGGAGAGGGGACTAACACCGGGGAGCTGTTTTTT. Translated, it gives CAGEGTNTGELFF.

The rearrangement uses TRBV28 and TRBJ2-7; 8 bases map to TRBD1. Germline V gene lookup returns CDR1 MDHEN and CDR2 SYDVKM. The CDR3 has 15 amino acids. V shed 5 bases, J shed 0 bases, and the junction held 6 bases outside the gene matches. The CDR3 region is CASSRDRQSSYEQYF. DNA for the CDR3: TGTGCCAGCAGTCGGGACAGGCAGAGCTCCTACGAGCAGTACTTC.

This clone occurred once. CDR3 amino acids: CASSAQIRRLDRNFYNEQFF. The DNA for the CDR3 is TGTGCCAGCAGCGCCCAGATTAGGCGATTAGACAGAAACTTTTACAATGAGCAGTTCTTC. The gene calls are TRBV21-1 and TRBJ2-1; no check of the table's D call, TRBD1, against the DNA was made. TRBV21-1 is labeled a pseudogene. This CDR3 is 20 amino acids long.

The chain carries TRBV9 and TRBJ1-1; no definite D call. The CDR3 covers 13 residues. The V end was cut by 0 bases, the J end by 5 bases, with 8 bases between. CDR1 is SGDLS and CDR2 is YYNGEE in the germline V gene. The CDR3 reads CASSVEEGTEAFF. The CDR3 DNA sequence: TGTGCCAGCAGCGTAGAGGAGGGAACTGAAGCTTTCTTT.

The rearrangement uses TRBV9 and TRBJ1-3; no clear D gene. CDR1 is SGDLS and CDR2 is YYNGEE in the germline V gene. There are 17 residues in the CDR3. Trimming removed 0 bases from V and 1 base from J, with 14 bases in between. DNA of the CDR3: TGTGCCAGCAGCGTAGACCTGGGCACGGGGTCTGGAAACACCATATATTTT. As protein: CASSVDLGTGSGNTIYF.

The chain couples TRBV28 to TRBJ2-7; D uncertain. The germline V and J ends were trimmed by 1 base and 4 bases, with 11 bases remaining between them. Germline loops: CDR1 MDHEN, CDR2 SYDVKM. CDR3 length: 14 residues. The CDR3 coding sequence is TGTGCCAGCAGTTTATTACCCACTGGTTACGAGCAGTACTTC. Amino acid sequence: CASSLLPTGYEQYF. Based on the CDR3 plus reference TRBV28 and TRBJ2-7, the full variable domain is DVKVTQSSRYLVKRTGEKVFLECVQDMDHENMFWYRQDPGLGLRLIYFSYDVKMKEKGDIPEGYSVSREKKERFSLILESASTNQTSMYLCASSLLPTGYEQYFGPGTRLTVT.

J is TRBJ1-1 and V is TRBV5-4; TRBD1 agrees at 7 bases. The germline CDR1 and CDR2 sequences are SGHNT and YYREEE (reference sequence). The CDR3 has 13 amino acids. Germline trimming cut 5 bases from V and 1 base from J; bases unmatched to any gene: 2. CDR3 residues: CASRTGENTEAFF. In DNA, the CDR3 is TGTGCCAGCAGAACAGGGGAGAACACTGAAGCTTTCTTT.

The gene calls are TRBV18 and TRBJ1-1; D remains ambiguous. V lost 2 bases and J lost 2, with 9 bases in between. The CDR3 extends over 14 amino acids. CDR1 and CDR2 (germline): KGHSH, LQKENI. CDR3 residues: CASSPGRSNTEAFF. The CDR3 DNA reads as TGTGCCAGCTCACCAGGGCGTTCCAACACTGAAGCTTTCTTT.

This clone was recorded only once. V and J are TRBV6-1 and TRBJ1-4, with D hard to call. The V gene lost 2 bases and the J gene lost 8 bases, with 15 bases spanning the gap. This CDR3 is 15 amino acids long. CDR1 is MNHNS, CDR2 SASEGT, per germline. CDR3 DNA: TGTGCCAGCAGTGAACGGGGATCAAGCTCCGAAAAACTGTTTTTT. It specifies CASSERGSSSEKLFF.

The count of this clone is one. The gene calls are TRBV7-9 and TRBJ2-4, with 7 bases identical to TRBD2. The V segment lost 6 bases and the J segment 3 bases; nucleotides outside the gene matches: 5. The CDR3 loop spans 14 amino acids. Germline loops: CDR1 SEHNR, CDR2 FQNEAQ (reference sequence). The CDR3, as DNA: TGTGCCAGCAGTTCGGGGACTAACAAAAACATTCAGTACTTC. It codes for CASSSGTNKNIQYF.

The J gene is TRBJ2-1, the V gene TRBV29-1; TRBD2 matches at 14 bases. CDR3 size: 15 residues. From germline, CDR1 is SQVTM and CDR2 ANQGSEA. Germline trimming cut 3 bases from V and 9 bases from J; bases unmatched to any gene: 7. In DNA form, the CDR3 reads TGCAGCGTTGACGTTGGACTAGCGGGAGGAGGTGAGCAGTTCTTC. Translated, it gives CSVDVGLAGGGEQFF.

The chain is built from TRBV19 and TRBJ2-1, with TRBD2 identical over 7 bases. Germline loops: CDR1 LNHDA, CDR2 SQIVND (reference sequence). The CDR3 totals 15 residues. V shed 5 bases and J 0 bases; nucleotides not matched to a gene: 4. CDR3 nucleotides: TGTGCCAGTAGTGAGCGGGAAAGCTCCTACAATGAGCAGTTCTTC. Protein product: CASSERESSYNEQFF.

The genes are TRBV27 and TRBJ2-3, with 11 bases lining up with TRBD1. Trimming took 7 bases from V and 4 from J; bases not matched to a gene: 4. This CDR3 is 14 amino acids long. Germline loops: CDR1 MNHEY, CDR2 SMNVEV (reference sequence). Here the CDR3 DNA reads TGTGCCAGCACCAGGGACAGGGGGTCAGATACGCAGTATTTT. As protein: CASTRDRGSDTQYF.